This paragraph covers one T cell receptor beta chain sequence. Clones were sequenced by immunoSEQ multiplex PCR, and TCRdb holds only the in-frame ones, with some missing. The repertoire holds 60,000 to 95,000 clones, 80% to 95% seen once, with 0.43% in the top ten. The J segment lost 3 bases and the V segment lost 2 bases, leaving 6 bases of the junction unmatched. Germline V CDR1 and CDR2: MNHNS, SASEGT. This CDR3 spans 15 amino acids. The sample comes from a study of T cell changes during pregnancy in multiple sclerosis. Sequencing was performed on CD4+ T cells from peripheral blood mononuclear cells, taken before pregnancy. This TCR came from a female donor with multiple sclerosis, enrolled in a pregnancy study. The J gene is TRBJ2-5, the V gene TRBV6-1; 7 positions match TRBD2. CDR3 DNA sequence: TGTGCCAGCAGTGAATACGGCGGGAGTAAAGAGACCCAGTACTTC. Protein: CASSEYGGSKETQYF.